The rows below give T cell receptor beta chains drawn from one sample of a study of T-cell memory formation after mild COVID-19. TCRdb re-called the 5' RACE reads with MiXCR, one entry per CDR3 protein. The sample has around 420,000 distinct CDR3 sequences, around 24% seen once. Sequencing input: PBMCs or a T cell subset sorted from them (not recorded which). Receptor source: an adult woman who had mild COVID-19 (a few samples of this study predate the infection). Cell type and time point are not known. The CDR3 runs from the conserved cysteine through the conserved F or W. The D gene is left open where the match is weak. Only part of the rows carry a size: once, few, many, or a class if the clone is expanded.

V gene	clone size	J gene	D gene	CDR3 DNA	CDR3 protein
TRBV20-1	NA	TRBJ1-5	TRBD1	TGCAGTGCCCGACCGGACAGGGCCAATCAGCCCCAGCATTTT	CSARPDRANQPQHF
TRBV5-5	NA	TRBJ1-2	TRBD1	TGTGCCAGCAGCTTAGGGACAGGTGAATATGGCTACACCTTC	CASSLGTGEYGYTF
TRBV7-2	NA	TRBJ2-2	NA	TGTGCCAGCAGCTCTCCTTACGCTGTGGGCACCGGGGAGCTGTTTTTT	CASSSPYAVGTGELFF
TRBV7-9	NA	TRBJ2-1	NA	TGTGCCAGCAGCTTAGTTATGGACTACCCTCGGCCAAATGAGCAGTTCTTC	CASSLVMDYPRPNEQFF
TRBV6-5	NA	TRBJ2-7	TRBD2	TGTGCCAGCAGCCCGACTAGCGGGAAGTCCTTTTACGAGCAGTACTTC	CASSPTSGKSFYEQYF
TRBV5-1	many	TRBJ2-2	TRBD1	TGCGCCAGCAGCTTAGGACAGGTTCATGATGAGCTGTTTTTT	CASSLGQVHDELFF
TRBV6-2/TRBV6-3	NA	TRBJ2-7	TRBD1	TGTGCCAGCAGCATCCTCGACAGGGGCTCGGGCGAGCAGTACTTC	CASSILDRGSGEQYF
TRBV30	NA	TRBJ2-1	NA	TGTGCCTGGAGTCTGACGACGGGGAGTGAGCAGTTCTTC	CAWSLTTGSEQFF
TRBV24-1	few	TRBJ2-1	TRBD2	TGTGCCACCAGGCTAAGCGGGATTGATGAGCAGTTCTTC	CATRLSGIDEQFF
TRBV7-9	NA	TRBJ1-2	TRBD1	TGTGCCAGCAGCCACACCGGGACAGGGGGAGACGGCTACACCTTC	CASSHTGTGGDGYTF
TRBV5-5	few	TRBJ2-1	NA	TGTGCCAGCAGCACATTACCCGGAAACAATGAGCAGTTCTTC	CASSTLPGNNEQFF
TRBV5-1	NA	TRBJ2-7	NA	TGCGCCAGCAGCTTGGTCGTAGGGCCCTACGAGCAGTACTTC	CASSLVVGPYEQYF
TRBV12-3/TRBV12-4	NA	TRBJ1-1	NA	TGTGCCAGCAGAACCAATCAGGTGAACACTGAAGCTTTCTTT	CASRTNQVNTEAFF
TRBV12-3/TRBV12-4	NA	TRBJ2-5	NA	TGTGCCAGCAGTTTGGGACGGCGGCAAGAGACCCAGTACTTC	CASSLGRRQETQYF
TRBV5-6	NA	TRBJ2-5	NA	TGTGCCAGCAGCTCTACCCATACAGGGTATCGGGACCAGTACTTC	CASSSTHTGYRDQYF
TRBV7-2	NA	TRBJ2-3	TRBD1	TGTGCCAGCAGCTTAGTGGGACAGGGATACACAGATACGCAGTATTTT	CASSLVGQGYTDTQYF
TRBV12-3/TRBV12-4	NA	TRBJ1-6	NA	TGTGCCAGCAGCCCCGGACGGGGCAAGTCACCCCTCCACTTT	CASSPGRGKSPLHF
TRBV24-1	NA	TRBJ2-5	NA	TGTGCCACCAGTGGAGGGAGTCATCTGGAGACCCAGTACTTC	CATSGGSHLETQYF
TRBV7-8	NA	TRBJ1-3	TRBD1	TGTGCCAGCAGCCTCCAGGGGGCTGATGGTGGAAACACCATATATTTT	CASSLQGADGGNTIYF
TRBV7-3	NA	TRBJ2-3	NA	TGTGCCAGCAGCCCTAACGGGGGACTGAGCACAGATACGCAGTATTTT	CASSPNGGLSTDTQYF
TRBV14	NA	TRBJ1-6	TRBD1	TGTGCCAGCGCGACAGGGGGCTGGTCACCCCTCCACTTT	CASATGGWSPLHF
TRBV2	NA	TRBJ2-7	NA	TGTGCCAGCAGTGCTGAGTTTGGGCCCGGGGGCTTC	CASSAEFGPGGF
TRBV27	NA	TRBJ2-6	TRBD1	TGTGCCAGCAGTTTATCGTCGGGGACAGGATCAACTTTCGTGGACGTCCTGACTTTC	CASSLSSGTGSTFVDVLTF
TRBV27	few	TRBJ2-7	NA	TGTGCCAGCAGCCAGGCCCCTAGCTACGAGCAGTACTTC	CASSQAPSYEQYF
TRBV6-6	NA	TRBJ2-3	TRBD2	TGTGCCAGCTCGGATCAGCGGGGGGGCTCTGGCACAGATACGCAGTATTTT	CASSDQRGGSGTDTQYF
TRBV7-9	few	TRBJ1-1	TRBD1	TGTGCCAGCAGCCCTCACCCCGGGACAGGCGGCACTGAAGCTTTCTTT	CASSPHPGTGGTEAFF
TRBV27	NA	TRBJ2-5	TRBD2	TGTGCCAGCAGAAACGGGGGGGCACGAAAGACCCAGTACTTC	CASRNGGARKTQYF
TRBV18	few	TRBJ1-3	NA	TGTGCCAGCTCACCACCATGGTCAGACCCTGGAAACACCATATATTTT	CASSPPWSDPGNTIYF
TRBV12-3/TRBV12-4	few	TRBJ2-7	TRBD2	TGTGCCAGCAGTTTAGGGACTAGCGGGAGTGGCTACGAGCAGTACTTC	CASSLGTSGSGYEQYF
TRBV4-1	NA	TRBJ1-1	NA	TGCGCCAGCAGCCAAGATAACGGGGGGTCTGAAGCTTTCTTT	CASSQDNGGSEAFF
TRBV7-2	NA	TRBJ2-1	TRBD2	TGTGCCAGCAGCTCTAGCGGGAGATCCTACAATGAGCAGTTCTTC	CASSSSGRSYNEQFF
TRBV4-3	few	TRBJ2-7	NA	TGCGCCAGCAGCCAAGAGAGAGGGTGGTACTCCTACGAGCAGTACTTC	CASSQERGWYSYEQYF
TRBV7-3	NA	TRBJ2-1	NA	TGTGCCAGCAGCCCTACAGCAAACTACAATGAGCAGTTCTTC	CASSPTANYNEQFF
TRBV20-1	NA	TRBJ1-2	NA	TGCAGTGCTCAAAGAACAGGGTTGCAATATGGCTACACCTTC	CSAQRTGLQYGYTF
TRBV5-1	NA	TRBJ2-2	TRBD2	TGCGCCAGCAGACCATGGCTAGCGGACACCGGGGAGCTGTTTTTT	CASRPWLADTGELFF
TRBV4-2	few	TRBJ2-7	TRBD1	TGTGCCAGCAGCCAAGTTGGGTCTCTCGACAGGGCTTCCTACGAGCAGTACTTC	CASSQVGSLDRASYEQYF
TRBV20-1	NA	TRBJ2-3	TRBD2	TGCAGTGCAGGGACTAAAAATACGCAGTATTTT	CSAGTKNTQYF
TRBV27	NA	TRBJ2-7	NA	TGTGCCAGCAGCTATAGCTCCCTCACCTACGAGCAGTACTTC	CASSYSSLTYEQYF
TRBV24-1	NA	TRBJ2-1	TRBD2	TGTGCCACCAGTGACTCCGGGACTAGCGGGATTAATGAGCAGTTCTTC	CATSDSGTSGINEQFF
TRBV7-8	NA	TRBJ2-2	NA	TGTGCCAGCACCCACGGAGTGGCCACCGGGGAGCTGTTTTTT	CASTHGVATGELFF
TRBV6-5	NA	TRBJ2-7	TRBD1	TGTGCCAGCACGAGACAGGGGGCGAGCTCCTACGAGCAGTACTTC	CASTRQGASSYEQYF
TRBV2	few	TRBJ1-2	TRBD1	TGTGCCAGCAGGGCCGGGACAGTTTATGGCTACACCTTC	CASRAGTVYGYTF
TRBV5-1	NA	TRBJ2-2	NA	TGCGCCAGCAGCTTGGCCGTCAGGGTTTGGACCGGGGAGCTGTTTTTT	CASSLAVRVWTGELFF
TRBV5-1	NA	TRBJ1-1	NA	TGCGCCAGCAAGCGAGGGAACACTGAAGCTTTCTTT	CASKRGNTEAFF
TRBV5-1	NA	TRBJ2-3	TRBD2	TGCGCCAGCAGTAGCGCCCGGACTAGCGGGAGCACAGATACGCAGTATTTT	CASSSARTSGSTDTQYF
TRBV5-1	many	TRBJ2-4	NA	TGCGCCAGCAGCCTAGGGGGGCTAGCCAAAAACATTCAGTACTTC	CASSLGGLAKNIQYF
TRBV7-8	few	TRBJ2-1	TRBD2	TGTGCCAGCAGTTGGACATTAGCGGGCTCCTACAATGAGCAGTTCTTC	CASSWTLAGSYNEQFF
TRBV29-1	few	TRBJ2-5	NA	TGCAGCGTTGAACGGGACTTAGACGTGGAGACCCAGTACTTC	CSVERDLDVETQYF
TRBV11-2	NA	TRBJ2-6	TRBD1	TGTGCCAGCAGCTCGCTAAAGAGGGACAGGTCCTCTGGGGCCAACGTCCTGACTTTC	CASSSLKRDRSSGANVLTF
TRBV3-1	NA	TRBJ1-1	NA	TGTGCCAGCAGAACCGGGCCCCCGAACACTGAAGCTTTCTTT	CASRTGPPNTEAFF
TRBV12-3/TRBV12-4	few	TRBJ2-2	NA	TGTGCCAGCAGGGAAACGGGACTTGTGAACACCGGGGAGCTGTTTTTT	CASRETGLVNTGELFF
TRBV20-1	many	TRBJ1-4	NA	TGCAGTGCCCGGAAGGTCCCAACTAATGAAAAACTGTTTTTT	CSARKVPTNEKLFF
TRBV19	NA	TRBJ1-2	NA	TGTGCCAGTAGTAGCCGGGGGATGGATGGCTACACCTTC	CASSSRGMDGYTF
TRBV5-5	many	TRBJ2-7	NA	TGTGCCAGCAGCCTCCGGGACGTTACCTACGAGCAGTACTTC	CASSLRDVTYEQYF
TRBV15	few	TRBJ1-6	TRBD1	TGTGCCACCAGCTCATGGACAGGGGAAAATTCACCCCTCCACTTT	CATSSWTGENSPLHF
TRBV7-8	NA	TRBJ1-1	NA	TGTGCCAGCAGCTTACGGGAGGGGGGAAACACTGAAGCTTTCTTT	CASSLREGGNTEAFF
TRBV20-1	NA	TRBJ2-7	TRBD2	TGCAGTGCTAGAGGGATAGCGGGGGAACAAATTACCTACGAGCAGTACTTC	CSARGIAGEQITYEQYF
TRBV29-1	NA	TRBJ1-1	NA	TGCAGCGTTGGGCGACAGATGAACACTGAAGCTTTCTTT	CSVGRQMNTEAFF